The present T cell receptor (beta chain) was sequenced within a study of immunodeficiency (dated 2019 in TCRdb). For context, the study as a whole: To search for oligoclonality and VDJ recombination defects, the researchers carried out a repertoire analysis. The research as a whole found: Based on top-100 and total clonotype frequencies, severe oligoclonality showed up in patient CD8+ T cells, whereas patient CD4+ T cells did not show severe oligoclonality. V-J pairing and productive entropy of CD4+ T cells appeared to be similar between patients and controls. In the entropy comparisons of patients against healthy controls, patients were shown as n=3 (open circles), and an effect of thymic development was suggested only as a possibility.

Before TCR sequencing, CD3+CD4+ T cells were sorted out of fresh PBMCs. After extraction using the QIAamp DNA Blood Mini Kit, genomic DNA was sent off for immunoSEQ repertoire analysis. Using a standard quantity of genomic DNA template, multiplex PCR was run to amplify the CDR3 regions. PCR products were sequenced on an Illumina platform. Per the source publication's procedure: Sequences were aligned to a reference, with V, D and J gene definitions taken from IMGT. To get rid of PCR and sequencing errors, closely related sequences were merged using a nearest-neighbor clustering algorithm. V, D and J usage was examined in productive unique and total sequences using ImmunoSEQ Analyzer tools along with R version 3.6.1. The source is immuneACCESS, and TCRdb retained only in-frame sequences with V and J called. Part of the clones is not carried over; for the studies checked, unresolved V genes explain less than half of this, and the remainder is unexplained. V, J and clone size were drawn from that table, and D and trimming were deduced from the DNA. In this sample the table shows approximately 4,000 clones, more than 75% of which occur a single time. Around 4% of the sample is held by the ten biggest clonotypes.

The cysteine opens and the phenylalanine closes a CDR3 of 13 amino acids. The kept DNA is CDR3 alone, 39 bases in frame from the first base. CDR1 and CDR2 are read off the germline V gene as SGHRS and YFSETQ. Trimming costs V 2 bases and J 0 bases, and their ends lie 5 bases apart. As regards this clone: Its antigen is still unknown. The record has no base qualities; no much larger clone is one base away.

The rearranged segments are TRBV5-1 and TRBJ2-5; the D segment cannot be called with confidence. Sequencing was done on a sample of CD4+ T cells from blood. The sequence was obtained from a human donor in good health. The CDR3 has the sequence CASSLQYQETQYF. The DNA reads TGCGCCAGCAGCTTACAGTACCAAGAGACCCAGTACTTC. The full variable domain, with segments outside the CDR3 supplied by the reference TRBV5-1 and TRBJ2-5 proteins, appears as KAGVTQTPRYLIKTRGQQVTLSCSPISGHRSVSWYQQTPGQGLQFLFEYFSETQRNKGNFPGRFSGRQFSNSRSEMNVSTLELGDSALYLCASSLQYQETQYFGPGTRLLVL.